Described below is a single T cell receptor (beta chain) sequence and its context. The data belong to a study of blood T cell repertoires in COVID-19. On the study more broadly: Material from acute and convalescent COVID-19 was sourced from the United States, Italy and Spain. Sample material is recorded as cDNA or gDNA derived from T cells, B-cell-depleted T cells, or PBMCs.

In the authors' methods: Reference gene primer amplification gave estimated nucleated cell counts. TCRdb's table, derived via immunoSEQ multiplex PCR, lists solely in-frame clones and lacks some. The V and J calls and clone size are taken from that table; D and trimming were inferred from the DNA. Here the sample spans roughly 140,000 clones, 80% being singletons. The CDR3 totals 13 residues. Germline-derived CDR1 and CDR2 are SQVTM and ANQGSEA. V dropped 6 bases and J dropped 6 bases, with 17 bases sitting between them. The sequence derives from a man aged 55 to 70 with acute or convalescent COVID-19. Input material: peripheral blood. V is TRBV29-1 and J is TRBJ1-2; maybe TRBD1 (5 bases). This CDR3 is CSVGLGASHGYTF. CDR3 nucleotides: TGCAGCGTCGGCCTTGGGGCGTCCCATGGCTACACCTTC.